The 4 T cell receptor beta chains reported below all come from one sample, sequenced in a study of blood T cell repertoires in COVID-19. Here immunoSEQ multiplex PCR was the method, and the copy in TCRdb shows in-frame clones only, minus some. The table records some 190,000 clones, roughly 80% of them present only once. Sequenced: peripheral blood. Every receptor here comes from a man between 60 and 75 years old with acute or convalescent COVID-19.

Here the CDR3 DNA reads TGCGCCAGCAGCTTGGGACTAGCGGGCGAATACTACGAGCAGTACTTC. This translates into CASSLGLAGEYYEQYF. The chain recombines TRBV5-1 with TRBJ2-7, with TRBD2 matching over 10 bases. This CDR3 is 16 amino acids long. The J segment lost 3 bases and the V segment lost 0 bases, leaving 6 bases of the junction unmatched. Germline V CDR1 and CDR2: SGHRS, YFSETQ.

The rearrangement uses TRBV7-9 and TRBJ1-1; 7 positions match TRBD1. V shed 3 bases, J shed 0 bases, and the junction held 7 bases outside the gene matches. Germline V gene lookup returns CDR1 SEHNR and CDR2 FQNEAQ (reference sequence). The length of the CDR3 is 16 residues. The CDR3 spells CASSLARGFMNTEAFF. CDR3 DNA: TGTGCCAGCAGCTTGGCCAGGGGGTTCATGAACACTGAAGCTTTCTTT.

The rearrangement joins TRBV4-3 to TRBJ2-7; D may be TRBD2 (6 bases). The CDR3 extends over 15 amino acids. Trimming left V 1 base short and J 3 bases short, with 13 bases between. Germline CDR1 LGHNA, CDR2 YSLEER. CDR3 DNA: TGCGCCAGCAGCCAAGGGAGGGGCCTCCTCTACGAGCAGTACTTC. Translated, it gives CASSQGRGLLYEQYF.

The chain couples TRBV7-2 to TRBJ1-5; tentatively, D is TRBD1 (5 bases). Trimming took 5 bases from V and 3 from J, leaving 14 bases between them. The germline gives CDR1 SGHTA, CDR2 FQGNSA. The length of the CDR3 is 15 residues. The chain's CDR3 is CASSEDRAINQPQHF. CDR3 bases: TGTGCCAGCAGCGAAGACAGAGCAATCAATCAGCCCCAGCATTTT.